This T cell receptor beta chain was documented in a study of cytomegalovirus exposure and HLA in healthy donors. Whole-study results and caveats: Across donors, presence/absence analyses took sequencing depth to be roughly uniform.

Trimming stripped 0 bases from V and 4 bases from J, with 12 bases between. Germline V gene data show CDR1 as SGHDN and CDR2 as FVKESK. The CDR3 is 16 amino acids. As for this clone: Its antigen remains unidentified.

The primer mix had 60 Vbeta and 13 Jbeta primers. Method: immunoSEQ multiplex PCR; TCRdb's copy keeps in-frame clones and lacks some. This sample has some 40,000 clones, with around 49% found just once. This TCR was sampled from a woman in her 40s in good health and CMV-seropositive. The chain combines TRBV14 with TRBJ1-4; D is unclear. Sequencing was done on a sample of PBMCs. The DNA of the CDR3 is TGTGCCAGCAGCCAAGAGGGCCGGGGAATTAATGAAAAACTGTTTTTT. Translated: CASSQEGRGINEKLFF.